The T cell receptor beta chain described here comes from a study of T cell repertoires and HLA-DP antigens. Study-wide background: Sorted CD137+CD4+ samples averaged approximately 200 ng DNA; pre-culture CD4+ samples, 1,000 to 1,500 ng.

Trimming stripped 5 bases from V and 5 bases from J, with 10 bases between. The CDR3 is made up of 14 amino acids. Germline CDR1 SEHNR, CDR2 FQNEAQ (reference sequence). Study-wide results and caveats: Naive and memory CD4+ cells were analysed together, not apart.

As to this clone: Its specificity is unknown.

Produced via immunoSEQ multiplex PCR; TCRdb's table is partial and in-frame only. Of about 73,000 clones listed, about 82% are singletons. The chain carries TRBV7-9 and TRBJ1-6; TRBD1 is a possible D gene (5 bases). The source is a man aged 60 to 69 in good health and CMV-seronegative. Sequencing was carried out using CD4+ T cells from PBMCs. CDR3 protein: CASSRGINNSPLHF. DNA for the CDR3: TGTGCCAGCAGCCGGGGCATTAATAATTCACCCCTCCACTTT.